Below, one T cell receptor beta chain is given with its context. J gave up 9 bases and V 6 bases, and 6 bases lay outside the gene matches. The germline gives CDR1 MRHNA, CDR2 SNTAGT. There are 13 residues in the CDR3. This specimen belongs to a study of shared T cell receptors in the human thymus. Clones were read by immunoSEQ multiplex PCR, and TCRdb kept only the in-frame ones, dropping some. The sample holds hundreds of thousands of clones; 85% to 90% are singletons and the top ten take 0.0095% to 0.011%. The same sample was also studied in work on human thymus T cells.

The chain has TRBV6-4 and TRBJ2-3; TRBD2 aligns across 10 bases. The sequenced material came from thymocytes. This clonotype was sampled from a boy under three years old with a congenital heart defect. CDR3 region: CASSGLAGETQYF. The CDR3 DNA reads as TGTGCCAGCAGCGGGCTAGCGGGAGAGACGCAGTATTTT.